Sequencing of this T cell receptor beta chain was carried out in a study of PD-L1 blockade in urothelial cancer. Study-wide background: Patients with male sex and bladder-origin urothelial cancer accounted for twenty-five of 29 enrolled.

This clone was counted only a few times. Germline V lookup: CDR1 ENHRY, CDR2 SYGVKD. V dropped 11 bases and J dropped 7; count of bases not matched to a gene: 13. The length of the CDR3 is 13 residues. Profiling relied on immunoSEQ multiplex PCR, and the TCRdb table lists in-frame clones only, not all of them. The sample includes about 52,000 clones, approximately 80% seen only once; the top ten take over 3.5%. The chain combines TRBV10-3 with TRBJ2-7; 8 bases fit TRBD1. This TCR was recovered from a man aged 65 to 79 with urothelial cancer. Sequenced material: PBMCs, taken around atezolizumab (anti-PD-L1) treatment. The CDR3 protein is CADRTGTRWEQYF. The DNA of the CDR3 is TGTGCCGATAGGACAGGGACACGGTGGGAGCAGTACTTC.